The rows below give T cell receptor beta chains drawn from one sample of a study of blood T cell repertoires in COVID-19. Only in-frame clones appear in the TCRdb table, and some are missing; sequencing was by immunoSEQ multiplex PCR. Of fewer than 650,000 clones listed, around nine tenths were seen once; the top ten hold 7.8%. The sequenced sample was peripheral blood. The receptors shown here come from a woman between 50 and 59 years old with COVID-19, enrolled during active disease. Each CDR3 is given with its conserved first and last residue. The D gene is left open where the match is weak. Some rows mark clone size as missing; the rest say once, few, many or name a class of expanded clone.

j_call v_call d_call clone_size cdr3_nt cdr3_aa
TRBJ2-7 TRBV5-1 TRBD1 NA TGCGCCAGCAGCTCCCGGGACAGAAATTCGCGGCAGTACTTC CASSSRDRNSRQYF
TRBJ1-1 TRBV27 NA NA TGTGCCAGCAGTTTATCGCAGGGGACGGAAGCTTTCTTT CASSLSQGTEAFF
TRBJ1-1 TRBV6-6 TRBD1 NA TGTGCCAGCAGTAACCGGGACAGGGGCCTGAACACTGAAGCTTTCTTT CASSNRDRGLNTEAFF
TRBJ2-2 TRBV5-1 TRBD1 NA TGCGCCAGCAGCCCTTCGACAGGGTTTATCGGGGAGCTGTTTTTT CASSPSTGFIGELFF
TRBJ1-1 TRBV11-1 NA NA TGTGCCAGCAGCTTAGAAAGGGGCGATCGGGCTTTCTTT CASSLERGDRAFF
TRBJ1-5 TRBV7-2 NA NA TGTGCCAGCAGCTTACAGGGCGGGGGCAATCAGCCCCAGCATTTT CASSLQGGGNQPQHF
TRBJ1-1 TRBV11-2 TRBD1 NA TGTGCCAGCAGCTTCGTTTACGGGCCCGGACAGGCAAACACTGAAGCTTTCTTT CASSFVYGPGQANTEAFF
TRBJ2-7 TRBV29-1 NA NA TGCAGCGCCTCTCCCGGGGAATACGAGCAGTACTTC CSASPGEYEQYF
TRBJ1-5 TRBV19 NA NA TGTGCCACCGAGGAAGGCAATCAGCCCCAGCATTTT CATEEGNQPQHF
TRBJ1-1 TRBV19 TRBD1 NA TGTGCCAGTAGTACCCGGACAGGGGACACTGAAGCTTTCTTT CASSTRTGDTEAFF
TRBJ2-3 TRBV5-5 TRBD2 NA TGTGCCAGCAGCCCGGGGGGGACTAGCGGGGCCACAGATACGCAGTATTTT CASSPGGTSGATDTQYF
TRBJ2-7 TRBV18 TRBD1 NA TGTGCCAGCTCACCAGCAGGGGGCCGAGACGCCTACGAGCAGTACTTC CASSPAGGRDAYEQYF
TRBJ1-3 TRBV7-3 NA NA TGTGCCAGCAGCCGCGGGGGGCGGACCATATATTTT CASSRGGRTIYF
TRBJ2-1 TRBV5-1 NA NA TGCGCCAGCAGAGGACAGTACAGCTCCTACAATGAGCAGTTCTTC CASRGQYSSYNEQFF
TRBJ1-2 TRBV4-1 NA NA TGCGCCAGCAGCCAAGATGGGGCAGGGGCGGACTATGGCTACACCTTC CASSQDGAGADYGYTF
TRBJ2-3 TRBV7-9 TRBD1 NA TGTGCCAGCAGCTTAGTGACAGGGACCGGAGATACGCAGTATTTT CASSLVTGTGDTQYF
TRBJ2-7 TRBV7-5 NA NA TGTGCCAGCAGCCCACACAGACCTGCCGAGCAGTACTTC CASSPHRPAEQYF
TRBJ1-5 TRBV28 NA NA TGTGCCAGCAGTTTGGGGCCCTATAGCAATCAGCCCCAGCATTTT CASSLGPYSNQPQHF
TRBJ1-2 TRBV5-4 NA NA TGTGCCAGCAGCGGGCGCGGGGGAAGGGGCCGAACTAGTTATGGCTACACCTTC CASSGRGGRGRTSYGYTF
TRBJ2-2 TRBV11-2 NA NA TGTGCCAGCAGCTTAGGGGGCGGGGGCGAGACCGGGGAGCTGTTTTTT CASSLGGGGETGELFF
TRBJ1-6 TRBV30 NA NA TGTGCCTCAACCCCCAGCGGCGGTACCTATAATTCACCCCTCCACTTT CASTPSGGTYNSPLHF
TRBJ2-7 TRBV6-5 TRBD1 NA TGTGCCAGCAGTCAGGGAAGACAGGGTACCGACGAGCAGTACTTC CASSQGRQGTDEQYF
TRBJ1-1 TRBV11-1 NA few TGTGCCAGCAGCTTCGCAGGGAACACTGAAGCTTTCTTT CASSFAGNTEAFF
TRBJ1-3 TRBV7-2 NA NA TGTGCCAGCAGCTTTTACGGAGCCCAGGGAAACACCATATATTTT CASSFYGAQGNTIYF
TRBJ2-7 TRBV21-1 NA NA TGTGCCAGCAGCAAAGGCAGGATCTTCCTAACCTACGAGCAGTACTTC CASSKGRIFLTYEQYF
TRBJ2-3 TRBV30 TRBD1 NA TGTGCCTGGAGGACAGGGGGGACAGATACGCAGTATTTT CAWRTGGTDTQYF
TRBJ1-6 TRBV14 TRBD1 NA TGTGCCAGCAGTCAAACCCTACAGGGGACTCGTGGGCCACCCCTCCACTTT CASSQTLQGTRGPPLHF
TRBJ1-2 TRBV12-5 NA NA TGTGCTAGTGGTCCGAACCAGGGGCAAGTCCATGGCTACACCTTC CASGPNQGQVHGYTF
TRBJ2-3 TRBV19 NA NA TGTGCCAGTATACCCAATGGGCTTACCACAGATACGCAGTATTTT CASIPNGLTTDTQYF
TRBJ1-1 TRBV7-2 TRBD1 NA TGTGCCAGCAGCTTAGGCGGGAGGACAGGTTTAGCTTTCTTT CASSLGGRTGLAFF
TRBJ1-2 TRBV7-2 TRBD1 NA TGTGCCAGCAGCGGTTCAGTTAGGGACAGACACTATGGCTACACCTTC CASSGSVRDRHYGYTF
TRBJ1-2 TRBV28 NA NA TGTGCCAGCAGTTTAATCTCTAACTATGGCTACACCTTC CASSLISNYGYTF
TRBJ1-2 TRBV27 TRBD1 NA TGTGCCACCAGGACAGGGGTAAACTATGGCTACACCTTC CATRTGVNYGYTF
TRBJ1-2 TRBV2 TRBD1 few TGTGCCAGCAGATATGGACAGGGCCACTATGGCTACACCTTC CASRYGQGHYGYTF
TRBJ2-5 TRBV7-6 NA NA TGTGCCAGCAGCTTAATTTCGGCGGAAGAGACCCAGTACTTC CASSLISAEETQYF
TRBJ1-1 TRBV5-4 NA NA TGTGCCAGCAGCTTGACCTCGGTGAACACTGAAGCTTTCTTT CASSLTSVNTEAFF
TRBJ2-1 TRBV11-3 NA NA TGTGCCAGCAGCCAGTCCGATGAGCAGTTCTTC CASSQSDEQFF
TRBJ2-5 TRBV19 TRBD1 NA TGTGCCAGTAGTATCACAGGGGGCCTGGTAGAGACCCAGTACTTC CASSITGGLVETQYF
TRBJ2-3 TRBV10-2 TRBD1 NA TGCGCCAGTCGGGACAGGGGGCCCACAGATACGCAGTATTTT CASRDRGPTDTQYF